The entry that follows covers one TCR beta chain sequence. V was trimmed by 1 base and J by 3 bases, leaving 12 bases between them. Germline loops: CDR1 LGHDT, CDR2 YNNKEL (reference sequence). The CDR3 spans 15 residues. This specimen comes from a study of control samples from healthy donors and cancer patients. The data were produced by immunoSEQ multiplex PCR, yet TCRdb's version contains in-frame clones alone and is incomplete. The table lists around 110,000 clones, more than 75% of them singletons, with over 2% in the top ten. V gene TRBV3-1 (or the pseudogene TRBV3-2) combines with J gene TRBJ1-1; no definite D call. The TCR originated in a woman in her 70s in good health. Material for sequencing was blood. Written as DNA, the CDR3 is TGTGCCAGCAGCCAAGTTCTCAGAAGGGACACTGAAGCTTTCTTT. This translates into CASSQVLRRDTEAFF.